This T cell receptor beta chain emerged from a study of blood T cell repertoires in COVID-19 (dated by TCRdb to between 2020 and 2021). For context, the study as a whole: Samples from collaborators originated in the United States, Italy and Spain and spanned both the acute and convalescent phases of COVID-19. The material from the prospective study consisted of cDNA or gDNA derived from T cells, B-cell-depleted T cells, or PBMCs. The dataset comprised deeply sampled blood TCRbeta repertoires from subjects exposed to, actively infected with, or recovered from COVID-19. The repertoires were released in a freely available public database meant as a resource for research on the immune response to SARS-CoV-2. The samples were drawn from the first 160 participants of the ongoing ImmuneRACE study and from 1,254 subjects provided by 6 global collaborators. Sample metadata almost always included a de-identified subject ID, COVID-19 status, age in years and sex. Where available, HLA class I and class II types were obtained from metadata supplied by the sample provider rather than from assay-based typing. The paper's findings and limits, for the study overall: Clinical and demographic metadata were provided uncurated, with the amount varying by source and participant.

TCRbeta CDR3 regions were amplified from genomic DNA by means of the immunoSEQ Assay, a bias-controlled multiplex PCR. On the authors' methods: The number of nucleated cells in each sample was estimated from the amplification of reference gene primers within the assay. Sequence reads were collapsed and filtered to measure the absolute abundance of every unique TCRbeta CDR3 rearrangement. For each sample, productive Simpson clonality was calculated as the square root of Simpson's diversity index over productive rearrangements. As stored in TCRdb, this immuneACCESS dataset retains in-frame rearrangements with V and J assigned. A fraction of the clones does not appear; measured against another copy, unresolved V genes explain less than half of the discrepancy, and the remainder lacks a known reason. The V and J calls and the clone size are those of that table, but D and trimming were determined from the DNA. Recorded for this sample are about 110,000 clones; 75% to 90% of them occurred a single time. In total, the top ten clones hold around 5.5% of the sample.

At one collaborating source in Seattle, patients were enrolled during active infection and were followed longitudinally through the course of disease. Each collaborating institution followed its own protocols to collect whole blood in K2EDTA tubes. For TCRbeta analysis, collaborators shipped samples in one of three forms: frozen whole blood, isolated PBMCs, or DNA extracted from either of those sample types. Remarks on this clone: What antigen it recognizes has not been identified. Base qualities are not provided; no much larger clone lies one nucleotide away.

For CDR1 and CDR2, the germline V gene lists SGHAT and FQNNGV. After removal of 7 bases from V and 2 bases from J, the junction retains 3 bases not matched to a gene. There are 13 amino acids in the CDR3, from cysteine to phenylalanine inclusive. CDR3 DNA only is kept here, 39 bases in frame from base 1. The sequence was obtained from a woman aged 55-69 years with COVID-19, enrolled during active disease. The rearrangement joined TRBV11-2 to TRBJ2-5, with TRBD2 identical over 8 junction bases. Sequenced sample: peripheral blood. At the DNA level, the sequence is TGTGCCAGCACTCCGGGGGGGCAAGAGACCCAGTACTTC. It translates to CASTPGGQETQYF.